These 9 T cell receptor beta chains were all obtained from the same sample, sequenced in a study of STAT5B mutations in CD4+ large granular lymphocyte leukemia. TCRdb's table, derived via immunoSEQ multiplex PCR, lists solely in-frame clones and lacks some. The sample contains tens of thousands of clones, less than 85% of which appear only once. Sequenced material: CD4+ T cells from blood buffy coats. The source of these receptors is a human donor in good health.

The chain employs TRBV5-1 and TRBJ1-3, with 7 bases that match TRBD1. Losses at the gene ends were 1 base for V and 0 bases for J; bases not matched to a gene: 7. This CDR3 has 17 residues. Germline V gives CDR1 SGHRS, CDR2 YFSETQ. The CDR3 sequence is CASSLRGQDFSGNTIYF. Written as DNA, the CDR3 is TGCGCCAGCAGCTTGCGAGGACAGGACTTCTCTGGAAACACCATATATTTT.

The chain uses TRBV5-6 and TRBJ1-1; D is unclear. V gave up 2 bases and J gave up 1 base, with 9 bases separating them. CDR1 is SGHDT, CDR2 YYEEEE, per germline. This CDR3 region has 14 residues. Written as DNA, the CDR3 is TGTGCCAGCAGCTTTGGCCTCTCGAACACTGAAGCTTTCTTT. It yields the protein CASSFGLSNTEAFF.

The V gene is TRBV6-1, the J gene TRBJ1-3, with a tentative D call TRBD1 (5 bases). Deletions cut 2 bases from V and 3 bases from J, with 11 bases between. The V gene's germline CDR1 is MNHNS and CDR2 SASEGT. This CDR3 is 15 amino acids long. The CDR3 nucleotides are TGTGCCAGCAGTGAATCGGGGACCTATGGAAACACCATATATTTT. Translating it yields CASSESGTYGNTIYF.

This chain uses TRBV6-6 with TRBJ2-7, with D tentatively TRBD1 or TRBD2 (5 bases each). The V end was cut by 6 bases, the J end by 2 bases, with 11 bases between. Germline-derived CDR1 and CDR2 are MNHNY and SVGAGI (reference sequence). This CDR3 is built from 13 residues. CDR3 sequence: CASRGTAPYEQYV. The CDR3 coding sequence is TGTGCCAGCAGGGGGACGGCCCCCTACGAGCAGTACGTC.

The chain employs TRBV5-1 and TRBJ2-5; 14 positions match TRBD2. The CDR3 loop spans 16 amino acids. V lost 3 bases to trimming and J lost 5 bases; unmatched junction nucleotides: 6. From germline, CDR1 is SGHRS and CDR2 YFSETQ. The chain's CDR3 is CASSSGLAGGRETQYF. CDR3 coding DNA: TGCGCCAGCAGCTCCGGACTAGCGGGGGGCAGGGAGACCCAGTACTTC.

This clone was observed a handful of times. The chain combines TRBV28 with TRBJ1-5; D is ambiguous. Between the trimmed V and J ends, which lost 4 bases and 0 bases, there was a span of 13 bases. The V gene's germline CDR1 is MDHEN and CDR2 SYDVKM. The CDR3 totals 16 residues. CDR3 nucleotide sequence: TGTGCCAGCAGTTCACCCACACGGAATAGCAATCAGCCCCAGCATTTT. This codes for CASSSPTRNSNQPQHF.

The chain carries TRBV19 and TRBJ2-6; 7 positions agree with TRBD1. Germline V lookup: CDR1 LNHDA, CDR2 SQIVND (reference sequence). The CDR3 consists of 19 residues. V was pared by 3 bases and J by 2 bases, with 13 bases of the junction left unmatched. In DNA, the CDR3 is TGTGCCAGTAGTATCTTAGGGGGCTCACCAGGGACTGGGGCCAACGTCCTGACTTTC. Its translation: CASSILGGSPGTGANVLTF.

The chain couples TRBV15 to TRBJ2-1; 10 bases are a match to TRBD2. V was clipped by 6 bases and J by 6 bases; unmatched bases: 5. This CDR3 spans 14 amino acids. The V gene's germline CDR1 is LNHNV and CDR2 YYDKDF (reference sequence). CDR3 in DNA: TGTGCCACCAGTCATCTAGCGGGGGCCAATGAGCAGTTCTTC. It specifies CATSHLAGANEQFF.

This chain links TRBV19 with TRBJ2-1, with 13 bases lining up with TRBD2. CDR3 length equals 16 residues. Germline CDR1 and CDR2: LNHDA and SQIVND (reference sequence). Trimming at V came to 8 bases and at J to 4 bases, leaving 8 bases not matched to a gene. CDR3 bases: TGTGCCAGTCACCGAGGACTAGCGGGGGATTACAATGAGCAGTTCTTC. Translating gives CASHRGLAGDYNEQFF.